This T cell receptor (beta chain) was identified in a study of vaccination and CD4 T cells after COVID-19. The sample's treatment: approximately nine-day PBMC culture with coronavirus spike peptide pools or control peptides (ViraFEST assay). Collection of the unexposed donor's CD4+ T cells took place before the COVID-19 pandemic (2011-2018). Both day 3 and day 7 involved replacing half of the medium with fresh IL-2 medium. If enough cells were available, CD4+ T cells from unexposed donors were probed with SARS-CoV-2 S/N and four cold-coronavirus spikes. The CDR3 runs 15 residues. Germline V lookup: CDR1 MNHNS, CDR2 SASEGT. V gave up 6 bases and J gave up 0 bases, with 11 bases separating them. About this clonotype: Antigen specificity is unknown.

Cultured CD4+ T-cell DNA underwent Oncomine TCR Beta short-read sequencing. Extraction of genomic DNA was performed on cultured CD4+ T cells. TCRdb re-called the PCR reads with MiXCR, one entry per CDR3 protein. The sample shows some 6,600 distinct CDR3 sequences, around 29% of them seen only once. The chain combines TRBV6-1 with TRBJ2-2; D is undetermined. This TCR came from a human donor in good health. The sequenced sample was CD4+ T cells from blood, cultured in vitro. This chain's CDR3 is CASSLRTSNTGELFF. As DNA, the CDR3 is TGTGCCAGCAGCCTCCGGACCTCGAACACCGGGGAGCTGTTTTTT.